Shown below are 32 T cell receptor beta chains from a single sample sequenced in a study of T cell clusters in autoimmune cytopenias (dated by TCRdb to the late 2010s). Per sample, roughly 240 ng of peripheral blood genomic DNA, tens of thousands of genome equivalents, was used for TRB amplification. Instrument used: Illumina MiSeq. To amplify TRB rearrangements, a touch-down multiplex PCR protocol was run with the TRB-A and TRB-B primer pools combined in a single tube. Reprocessed by TCRdb, the reads give a single entry per CDR3 protein sequence, without DNA. The sample's records list a few thousand distinct CDR3 sequences. The ten largest clones add up to 3% to 3.5% of the sample. Material: peripheral blood. These receptors all come from a human donor with an autoimmune cytopenia or autoimmune hepatitis (not recorded which).

This clonotype is deemed medium-sized by its frequency. The rearrangement uses TRBV20-1 and TRBJ2-3; TCRdb outputs TRBD1, but without DNA this stays unchecked. CDR1 is DFQATT, CDR2 SNEGSKA, per germline (reference sequence). The CDR3 runs to 15 residues. CDR3: CSARDGSNPGDTQYF.

This clonotype is deemed medium-sized (0.01 to 0.1%) by its frequency. The gene calls are TRBV5-6 and TRBJ1-1; there is no DNA to check the TCRdb D call of TRBD1. The CDR3 is 20 amino acids. Germline V gene sequence: CDR1 SGHDT, CDR2 YYEEEE. This CDR3 is CASSLAGFAGQGGQGTEAFF.

Measured by frequency, this clonotype is medium-sized. The gene calls are TRBV7-2 and TRBJ1-2; TCRdb returns TRBD1, unconfirmable since there is no DNA. The CDR3 is 14 residues long. Germline V lookup: CDR1 SGHTA, CDR2 FQGNSA. The CDR3 region is CASSPRQGLPGYTF.

This clonotype is labeled medium-sized (0.01 to 0.1%) based on frequency. The V gene is TRBV20-1, the J gene TRBJ2-5; TCRdb's D gene call, TRBD1, goes unchecked for lack of DNA. Germline CDR1 and CDR2: DFQATT and SNEGSKA (reference sequence). The CDR3 loop spans 12 amino acids. The CDR3 reads CSARGGLETQYF.

Judged by frequency, this clonotype is medium-sized (0.01 to 0.1%). The CDR3 sequence is CATSRDRGRETQYF. The chain carries TRBV15 and TRBJ2-5; with no DNA, the TCRdb D assignment of TRBD1 cannot be verified. The V gene's germline CDR1 is LNHNV and CDR2 YYDKDF (reference sequence). The CDR3 runs to 14 residues.

This clonotype shows up as medium-sized by frequency. The chain has TRBV28 and TRBJ2-1; the TRBD2 assignment by TCRdb is unverifiable without DNA. This CDR3 is 14 amino acids long. The V gene's germline CDR1 is MDHEN and CDR2 SYDVKM. The CDR3 region is CASSSQGGRNEQFF.

This clonotype ranks as medium-sized in terms of frequency. V and J are TRBV6-1 and TRBJ2-1; TCRdb proposes TRBD2, but this gene call is untestable without DNA. This CDR3 has 16 amino acids. Germline V gives CDR1 MNHNS, CDR2 SASEGT. CDR3 sequence: CASSEFGTSGRSEQFF.

Measured by frequency, this clonotype is medium-sized. The gene calls are TRBV6-2 or TRBV6-3 and TRBJ2-3. Germline lookup yields CDR1 MNHEY and CDR2 SVGEGT. The CDR3 runs to 16 residues. The CDR3 sequence: CASSLSLATSTDTQYF.

By frequency, this clonotype is medium-sized. The chain carries TRBV7-9 and TRBJ2-3; TCRdb's D gene call, TRBD2, goes unchecked for lack of DNA. Germline CDR1 and CDR2: SEHNR and FQNEAQ (reference sequence). The CDR3 totals 16 residues. This CDR3 is CASSLARRGGADTQYF.

In terms of frequency, this clonotype is medium-sized. V usage is TRBV7-2 and J usage is TRBJ2-7; TCRdb returns TRBD1, unconfirmable since there is no DNA. Germline CDR1 SGHTA, CDR2 FQGNSA. CDR3 length: 13 residues. This CDR3 is CASSPGVLGEQYF.

This clonotype is called medium-sized (0.01 to 0.1%) based on its frequency. The genes are TRBV29-1 and TRBJ2-3. Germline CDR1 is SQVTM and CDR2 is ANQGSEA. This CDR3 has 13 amino acids. CDR3 sequence reads: CSVGVWASDTQYF.

This chain connects TRBV5-6 to TRBJ2-3; with no DNA, the TCRdb D assignment of TRBD2 cannot be verified. CDR1 is SGHDT and CDR2 is YYEEEE in the germline V gene. The CDR3 spans 13 residues. The CDR3 sequence: CASSVAVADTQYF.

Considering frequency, this clonotype is medium-sized. The chain is built from TRBV5-6 and TRBJ2-7; the D call of TRBD1 rests on TCRdb alone, since no DNA is present to check it. The CDR3 spans 16 residues. CDR1 and CDR2 (germline): SGHDT, YYEEEE. CDR3: CASSVGTGQGSYEQYF.

This clonotype is called medium-sized based on its frequency. This chain links TRBV20-1 with TRBJ1-5. Germline CDR1 is DFQATT and CDR2 is SNEGSKA (reference sequence). There are 12 residues in the CDR3. Here the CDR3 reads CSASRSNQPQHF.

This clonotype shows up as medium-sized by frequency. This chain joins TRBV27 and TRBJ2-7; the D call of TRBD1 rests on TCRdb alone, since no DNA is present to check it. CDR3 length equals 14 residues. Germline V lookup: CDR1 MNHEY, CDR2 SMNVEV (reference sequence). CDR3: CASSLDRGLYEQYF.

This clonotype registers medium-sized by frequency. The V gene is TRBV7-9, the J gene TRBJ2-1; without DNA, the TCRdb call of TRBD2 cannot be checked. The CDR3 runs to 16 residues. Germline values: CDR1 SEHNR, CDR2 FQNEAQ (reference sequence). The CDR3 here is CASSLYEGGVYNEQFF.

This clonotype is medium-sized by frequency. The CDR3 sequence is CASSPVSGTSTDTQYF. The V gene is TRBV7-9, the J gene TRBJ2-3; TCRdb picks TRBD2, but there is no DNA to check that call. The V gene's germline CDR1 is SEHNR and CDR2 FQNEAQ (reference sequence). This CDR3 region has 16 residues.

This clonotype registers medium-sized (0.01 to 0.1%) by frequency. The chain carries TRBV29-1 and TRBJ2-1. The CDR3 runs to 14 residues. The germline gives CDR1 SQVTM, CDR2 ANQGSEA. The CDR3 spells CSVDRQSSYNEQFF.

This clonotype shows up as medium-sized (0.01 to 0.1%) by frequency. The V call is TRBV27, the J call TRBJ1-2; the TCRdb D gene call, TRBD1, has no DNA to confirm it. The length of the CDR3 is 13 residues. CDR1 and CDR2 (germline): MNHEY, SMNVEV (reference sequence). The CDR3 sequence: CARPRGQTYGYTF.

In terms of frequency, this clonotype is medium-sized. This chain uses TRBV19 with TRBJ1-5; TCRdb names TRBD1, which stays unverified in the absence of DNA. CDR3 length equals 15 residues. CDR1 and CDR2 (germline): LNHDA, SQIVND (reference sequence). The CDR3 here is CASSTATGVNQPQHF.

By frequency, this clonotype is medium-sized (0.01 to 0.1%). The chain combines TRBV6-2 or TRBV6-3 with TRBJ1-1; lacking DNA, the TRBD1 call made by TCRdb goes unchecked. CDR3 size: 11 residues. From germline, CDR1 is MNHEY and CDR2 SVGEGT. The CDR3 here is CASSRGDRVFF.

This clonotype counts as medium-sized by frequency. This chain uses TRBV24-1 with TRBJ2-5. Per germline, CDR1 KGHDR and CDR2 SFDVKD. CDR3 size: 16 residues. The CDR3 protein is CATSDVGSVGQETQYF.

This clonotype is classed as medium-sized by frequency. This chain links TRBV6-6 with TRBJ2-7; the TCRdb call, TRBD1, lacks DNA for checking. The CDR3 runs to 17 residues. Germline V CDR1 and CDR2: MNHNY, SVGAGI (reference sequence). The CDR3 loop reads CASSYSRARRGAYEQYF.

Frequency places this clonotype as medium-sized. This rearrangement joins TRBV29-1 to TRBJ2-7; checking the TCRdb D call of TRBD2 is not possible without DNA. The CDR3 is 14 amino acids. Looked up from germline, CDR1 is SQVTM and CDR2 is ANQGSEA. The CDR3: CSVEGGREVSEQYF.

Measured by frequency, this clonotype is medium-sized. The chain is built from TRBV7-2 and TRBJ1-1; with no DNA, the TCRdb D assignment of TRBD1 cannot be verified. The CDR3 extends over 16 amino acids. CDR1 and CDR2 from the germline V gene are SGHTA and FQGNSA. CDR3 amino acids: CASSFPLGTGNTEAFF.

This clonotype is medium-sized by frequency. This chain links TRBV30 with TRBJ1-1; without DNA, the TCRdb call of TRBD1 cannot be checked. There are 13 residues in the CDR3. Germline lookup yields CDR1 GTSNPN and CDR2 SVGIG (reference sequence). The CDR3 spells CAWSLVPGTEAFF.

This clonotype is medium-sized (0.01 to 0.1%) by frequency. The rearrangement joins TRBV5-4 to TRBJ1-1. The CDR3 spans 14 residues. The germline CDR1 and CDR2 sequences are SGHNT and YYREEE (reference sequence). This chain's CDR3 is CASSLSGREFMAFF.

This clonotype is classed as large by frequency. V and J are TRBV12-3 or TRBV12-4 and TRBJ1-2; TCRdb outputs TRBD1, but without DNA this stays unchecked. This CDR3 is built from 15 residues. CDR3 protein: CASSLSLSRQDGYTF.

The rearrangement links TRBV27 to TRBJ1-4; without DNA, the TCRdb call of TRBD1 cannot be checked. CDR1 is MNHEY, CDR2 SMNVEV, per germline (reference sequence). This CDR3 contains 16 residues. This CDR3 reads CASSTTCRVANEKLFF.

This clonotype shows up as medium-sized (0.01 to 0.1%) by frequency. This chain's CDR3 is CASGFRVWGADTQYF. The V and J genes are TRBV19 and TRBJ2-3. Germline assignment: CDR1 LNHDA and CDR2 SQIVND (reference sequence). The CDR3 spans 15 residues. The variable domain in full, completed from reference TRBV19 and TRBJ2-3, reads DGGITQSPKYLFRKEGQNVTLSCEQNLNHDAMYWYRQDPGQGLRLIYYSQIVNDFQKGDIAEGYSVSREKKESFPLTVTSAQKNPTAFYLCASGFRVWGADTQYFGPGTRLTVL.

This clonotype registers medium-sized by frequency. The gene calls are TRBV27 and TRBJ1-1; without DNA, the TCRdb call of TRBD1 cannot be checked. Germline V gene lookup returns CDR1 MNHEY and CDR2 SMNVEV (reference sequence). The length of the CDR3 is 14 residues. The CDR3 protein is CASSLAGMNTKAFF.

This clonotype is deemed large (0.1 to 1%) by its frequency. Here the CDR3 reads CSAQGIYGYTF. The chain recombines TRBV29-1 with TRBJ1-2. Germline V gene data show CDR1 as SQVTM and CDR2 as ANQGSEA. The CDR3 contains 11 residues.